Below, 3 T cell receptor beta chains from the same sample are listed, as sequenced in a study of regulatory T cells in long-lasting Graves disease. According to the study, TCR beta libraries were built with iRepertoire HTBI primers and CDR3-region Arm-PCR. TCRdb re-called the multiplex PCR reads with MiXCR, one entry per CDR3 protein. The table has hundreds of thousands of distinct CDR3 sequences, 16% seen once; the top ten hold about 27%. Indicated time point: newly diagnosed GD, antithyroid drugs for less than 3 months. Generation of the TCR library employed RNA extracted from PBMCs. In addition, the sample was reused for a study of T cells in Graves' hyperthyroidism and ophthalmopathy.

The source was peripheral blood mononuclear cells (PBMCs), collected at new diagnosis, from a patient treated with antithyroid drugs. The receptor source for this set is a middle-aged man with Graves disease.

About this clonotype itself: It differs at one base from a far larger clone, so likely a read error. The chain has TRBV12-3 or TRBV12-4 and TRBJ2-1, with 12 bases lining up with TRBD1. V was pared by 5 bases and J by 10 bases, with 9 bases of the junction left unmatched. The CDR3 contains 15 residues. CDR3 protein: CASSRPGQGAVEQFF. The CDR3 DNA reads TGTGCCAGCAGTAGACCGGGACAGGGGGCGGTCGAGCAGTTCTTC.

This clonotype has a count of ten or more. V usage is TRBV3-1 and J usage is TRBJ2-1; D call uncertain. The CDR3 is made up of 14 amino acids. The V gene's germline CDR1 is LGHDT and CDR2 YNNKEL (reference sequence). Deletions cut 0 bases from V and 3 bases from J, with 6 bases between. The CDR3 spells CASSQDLDYNEQFF. In DNA, the CDR3 is TGTGCCAGCAGCCAAGATCTAGACTACAATGAGCAGTTCTTC.

This chain links TRBV7-2 with TRBJ2-3; TRBD1 agrees at 10 bases. The V and J ends lost 5 bases and 9 bases, in that order; junction bases with no gene match: 17. CDR1 and CDR2 from the germline V gene are SGHTA and FQGNSA. CDR3 length: 17 residues. This CDR3 is CASSPGGSTGGSFTQYF. The CDR3 DNA sequence: TGTGCCAGCAGCCCGGGGGGTTCGACAGGGGGCAGTTTCACGCAGTATTTT.